This T cell receptor beta chain was retrieved from a study of T cells in Graves' hyperthyroidism and ophthalmopathy. Overall study context: Peripheral blood was secured at the point of initial diagnosis, before any treatment. Study-level points and caveats: Median prediction lead before ophthalmopathy onset was 5 to 7 months with the model.

Uncontrolled infection, other autoimmune disease, pregnancy and lactation each barred patients from inclusion. For the diagnoses, clinical symptoms, serum thyroxine and TRAb, thyroid ultrasound and orbital computed tomography were used. With 6 bases clipped from V and 5 bases from J, the junction kept 7 bases outside the gene matches. Germline V CDR1 and CDR2: SQVTM, ANQGSEA. The CDR3 has 14 amino acids. This clonotype was observed a few times. As yet, its antigen is unknown. TCR beta CDR3 regions were amplified from RNA transcripts. When the TCR CDR3 underwent first-round RT-PCR, the HTBI primer set was used. In TCRdb, the multiplex PCR reads were re-called with MiXCR into one record per CDR3 protein. Here the sample spans a few hundred thousand distinct CDR3 sequences, 25% being singletons.

Sequenced material: blood. This sequence joins TRBV29-1 and TRBJ2-7; 13 nucleotides match TRBD2. This sequence originates from a man aged 50-60 years with Graves' hyperthyroidism. The CDR3 protein is CSVYGLAGDHEQYF. In nucleotides, the CDR3 is TGCAGCGTCTACGGACTAGCGGGAGACCACGAGCAGTACTTC.